This record looks at one T cell receptor (beta chain) sequence and its context. Its antigen is unidentified. Donors were healthy Caucasian individuals from Russia aged about 6 to 90. This sample stems from a study of blood T cells in healthy people across ages. V trimming: 6 bases; J trimming: 7 bases; junction bases outside the gene matches: 9. Germline assignment: CDR1 SNHLY and CDR2 FYNNEI. The CDR3 sequence is 14 residues long. The second PCR ran roughly 6 to 11 cycles with a sample-barcoded 5' primer and J-beta primers. Every sample gave at least 2.5 million paired-end reads containing CDR3. TCRdb reprocessed the 5' RACE reads with MiXCR, giving one entry per CDR3 protein. There are fewer than 2,000,000 distinct CDR3 sequences in the sample; 34% occur only once, and 10% to 12% lies in the top ten. The study's findings and limits: Across samples, TCR beta diversity tracked strongly with naive T cell percentage.

The chain joins TRBV2 to TRBJ1-5; 7 bases align to TRBD1. This clonotype was obtained from a woman aged 25 to 39 in good health. Sequenced: blood. CDR3 in DNA: TGTGCCAGCAGCCTAGGACAGGAGGGACAGCCCCAGCATTTT. Its protein product is CASSLGQEGQPQHF.